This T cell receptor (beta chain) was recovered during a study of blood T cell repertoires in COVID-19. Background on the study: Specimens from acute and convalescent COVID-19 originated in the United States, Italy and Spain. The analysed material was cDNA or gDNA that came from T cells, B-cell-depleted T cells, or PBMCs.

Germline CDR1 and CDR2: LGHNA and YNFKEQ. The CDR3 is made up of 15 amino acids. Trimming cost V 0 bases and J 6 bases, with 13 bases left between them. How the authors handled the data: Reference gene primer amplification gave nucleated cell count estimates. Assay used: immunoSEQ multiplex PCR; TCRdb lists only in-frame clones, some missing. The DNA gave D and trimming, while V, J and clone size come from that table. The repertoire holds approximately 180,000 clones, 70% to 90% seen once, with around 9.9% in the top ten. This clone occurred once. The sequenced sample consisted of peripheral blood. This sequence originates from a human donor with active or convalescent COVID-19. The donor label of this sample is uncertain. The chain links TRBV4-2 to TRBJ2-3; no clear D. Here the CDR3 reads CASSQDPSPLDTQYF. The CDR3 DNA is TGTGCCAGCAGCCAAGATCCCTCCCCTTTGGATACGCAGTATTTT.